One sample yielded the 29 T cell receptor beta chains listed below, sequenced in a study of T cells in Graves' hyperthyroidism and ophthalmopathy. RNA transcripts provided the source from which TCR beta CDR3 regions were amplified. TCR CDR3 underwent first-round RT-PCR with the HTBI primer set. TCRdb re-analysed the multiplex PCR reads in MiXCR, keeping a single row per CDR3 protein. The sample yields about 600,000 distinct CDR3 sequences, approximately 15% seen once. Material for sequencing was blood. Every receptor here comes from a woman in her forties with Graves' ophthalmopathy.

This clonotype has at least ten counts. The gene calls are TRBV30 and TRBJ2-4; D may be TRBD1 or TRBD2 (5 bases each). V was trimmed by 0 bases and J by 10 bases, leaving 7 bases between them. The CDR3 length is 11 residues. The germline CDR1 and CDR2 sequences are GTSNPN and SVGIG (reference sequence). CDR3 sequence (DNA): TGTGCCTGGAGTGTGGGGGAGATTCAGTACTTC. Translating it yields CAWSVGEIQYF.

Ten or more counts support this clonotype. J is TRBJ2-5 and V is TRBV2; D gene ambiguous. Germline CDR1 and CDR2: SNHLY and FYNNEI. This CDR3 region has 12 residues. V lost 5 bases to trimming and J lost 5 bases, with 9 bases between them. CDR3: CASSSYRETQYF. Here the CDR3 DNA reads TGTGCCAGCAGTTCATATCGGGAGACCCAGTACTTC. The variable domain in full, completed from reference TRBV2 and TRBJ2-5, reads EPEVTQTPSHQVTQMGQEVILRCVPISNHLYFYWYRQILGQKVEFLVSFYNNEISEKSEIFDDQFSVERPDGSNFTLKIRSTKLEDSAMYFCASSSYRETQYFGPGTRLLVL.

J is TRBJ1-2 and V is TRBV12-3 or TRBV12-4; D not resolved. V shed 2 bases and J shed 0 bases, with 10 bases lying between them. The CDR3 loop spans 15 amino acids. The CDR3 nucleotides are TGTGCCAGCAGTTTAACACGGATAGCTAACTATGGCTACACCTTC. Protein: CASSLTRIANYGYTF.

This sequence joins TRBV5-1 and TRBJ2-2, with a weak D call TRBD2 (6 bases). The CDR3 covers 17 residues. V shed 1 base and J shed 0 bases, with 13 bases lying between them. CDR1 and CDR2 (germline): SGHRS, YFSETQ. The CDR3: CASSLNRGSTNTGELFF. The CDR3 nucleotides read TGCGCCAGCAGCTTGAACCGGGGGTCAACGAACACCGGGGAGCTGTTTTTT.

Written as DNA, the CDR3 is TGCGCCAGCAGCCAAGATCCGCGAACAGCCTTTGCGACAGAGACCCAGTACTTC. Protein product: CASSQDPRTAFATETQYF. The chain joins TRBV4-1 to TRBJ2-5; D is unresolved. Germline CDR1 reads MGHRA; CDR2 reads YSYEKL. V was clipped by 0 bases and J by 4 bases, with 21 bases between them. The CDR3 covers 18 residues.

This clonotype was counted only a few times. This chain links TRBV5-5 with TRBJ2-7; D may be TRBD1 (7 bases). The CDR3 contains 15 residues. Germline values: CDR1 SGHKS, CDR2 YYEKEE (reference sequence). Deletions cut 4 bases from V and 6 bases from J, with 20 bases between. CDR3 nucleotides: TGTGCCAGCAGCGGCGGGACAGTAGATAAGGGCGAGCAGTACTTC. Translated: CASSGGTVDKGEQYF.

The chain recombines TRBV10-3 with TRBJ1-4, with D perhaps TRBD1 (5 bases). The CDR3 runs to 14 residues. The germline gives CDR1 ENHRY, CDR2 SYGVKD. With 1 base removed from V and 8 bases from J, the gap between germline ends came to 11 bases. This CDR3 is CAISEWGREEKLFF. Here the CDR3 DNA reads TGTGCCATCAGTGAGTGGGGACGGGAAGAAAAACTGTTTTTT.

The chain uses TRBV7-9 and TRBJ1-5; 7 bases line up with TRBD1. The CDR3 extends over 15 amino acids. Germline V gene data show CDR1 as SEHNR and CDR2 as FQNEAQ (reference sequence). The ends lost 1 base at V and 8 bases at J; junction bases unmatched: 8. The CDR3 protein is CASSLGPGQSEPQHF. Written as DNA, the CDR3 is TGTGCCAGCAGCTTAGGACCGGGACAGTCCGAGCCCCAGCATTTT.

The chain recombines TRBV6-2 or TRBV6-3 with TRBJ2-7, with 9 bases identical to TRBD2. V was pared by 1 base and J by 6 bases, with 4 bases of the junction left unmatched. This CDR3 spans 14 amino acids. Germline CDR1 reads MNHEY; CDR2 reads SVGEGT. For the CDR3, the DNA is TGTGCCAGCAGTTACTACGATAGCGGGAGCGAGCAGTACTTC. Protein: CASSYYDSGSEQYF.

This clonotype was seen at least ten times. V usage is TRBV12-3 or TRBV12-4 and J usage is TRBJ1-2, with TRBD1 matching 8 bases. V trimming: 5 bases; J trimming: 1 base; junction bases outside the gene matches: 6. The length of the CDR3 is 15 residues. This chain's CDR3 is CASSLRGPGNYGYTF. The CDR3 DNA sequence: TGTGCCAGCAGTCTCAGGGGGCCGGGTAACTATGGCTACACCTTC.

The sample holds a few counts of this clonotype. DNA of the CDR3: TGTGCCAGCAGACCCATGGGGGAGCATACGCAGTATTTT. Translating it yields CASRPMGEHTQYF. This sequence joins TRBV5-5 and TRBJ2-3, with D perhaps given as TRBD1 or TRBD2 (5 bases each). CDR1 is SGHKS and CDR2 is YYEKEE in the germline V gene (reference sequence). The CDR3 length is 13 residues. With 5 bases removed from V and 7 bases from J, the gap between germline ends came to 14 bases.

The chain has TRBV5-1 and TRBJ2-1; D ambiguous. The germline CDR1 and CDR2 sequences are SGHRS and YFSETQ. The CDR3 is 15 amino acids. Trimming took 0 bases from V and 3 from J, leaving 10 bases between them. The CDR3 region is CASSLASTFYNEQFF. CDR3 nucleotides: TGCGCCAGCAGCTTGGCCTCGACGTTCTACAATGAGCAGTTCTTC.

This chain links TRBV6-9 with TRBJ2-1, with D hard to call. Germline V gene sequence: CDR1 MNHGY, CDR2 SVAAGI. The CDR3 is 12 amino acids. Trimming removed 4 bases from V and 4 bases from J, with 5 bases in between. CDR3 nucleotides: TGTGCCAGCAGTTTTGAGTACAATGAGCAGTTCTTC. This translates into CASSFEYNEQFF.

In this sample, this clonotype turned up many times. The V and J genes are TRBV28 and TRBJ1-2; D is uncertain. Between the trimmed V and J ends, which lost 4 bases and 0 bases, there was a span of 9 bases. This CDR3 is built from 14 residues. The germline CDR1 and CDR2 sequences are MDHEN and SYDVKM. The CDR3 sequence: CASSWVGPNYGYTF. The CDR3 DNA is TGTGCCAGCAGTTGGGTAGGGCCTAACTATGGCTACACCTTC.

This clonotype was seen repeatedly, ten times or more. The V gene is TRBV3-1, the J gene TRBJ1-6, with 11 bases identical to TRBD1. Germline loops: CDR1 LGHDT, CDR2 YNNKEL (reference sequence). The CDR3 has 16 residues. Unmatched junction bases numbered 2, after V lost 0 bases and J lost 7 bases. For the CDR3, the DNA is TGTGCCAGCAGCCAAGATGGGGACAGGGGGAATTCACCCCTCCACTTT. Amino acids: CASSQDGDRGNSPLHF.

In this sample, this clonotype turned up many times. This chain uses TRBV12-3 or TRBV12-4 with TRBJ2-1; TRBD2 is a possible D gene (6 bases). The CDR3 has 15 residues. The V end lost 6 bases, the J end lost 2 bases, and 14 bases lay between the germline ends. The chain's CDR3 is CASSPGLPAYNEQFF. Written as DNA, the CDR3 is TGTGCCAGCAGCCCGGGACTTCCCGCCTACAATGAGCAGTTCTTC.

The J gene is TRBJ2-5, the V gene TRBV6-1, with 10 nucleotides matching TRBD2. Losses at the gene ends were 4 bases for V and 4 bases for J; bases not matched to a gene: 6. Germline V gene lookup returns CDR1 MNHNS and CDR2 SASEGT. The CDR3 spans 15 residues. CDR3 sequence (DNA): TGTGCCAGCAGTGCTCTAGCGGGGGATCTAGAGACCCAGTACTTC. Encoded protein: CASSALAGDLETQYF.

Ten or more counts support this clonotype. The chain is built from TRBV5-1 and TRBJ2-1; 7 bases are shared with TRBD2. This CDR3 spans 14 amino acids. J lost 4 bases, V lost 4 bases, and 5 bases had no gene match. Germline V gives CDR1 SGHRS, CDR2 YFSETQ. CDR3 bases: TGCGCCAGCAGCGGGGCTAGCGGTTACAATGAGCAGTTCTTC. As protein: CASSGASGYNEQFF.

This clonotype was picked up many times. The chain has TRBV18 and TRBJ1-1, with no clear D. This CDR3 contains 14 residues. Trimming shortened V by 4 bases and J by 5 bases, and 14 bases separated the two germline ends. Germline V gives CDR1 KGHSH, CDR2 LQKENI. The CDR3 region has the DNA TGTGCCAGCTCACGCGGCGAAGGGCGTACTGAAGCTTTCTTT. As protein: CASSRGEGRTEAFF.

This clonotype was counted many times. The CDR3 region is CATSDQQGWGEQFF. The CDR3 nucleotides are TGTGCCACCAGTGACCAACAGGGGTGGGGTGAGCAGTTCTTC. The V gene is TRBV24-1, the J gene TRBJ2-1, with 7 bases matching TRBD1. Per germline, CDR1 KGHDR and CDR2 SFDVKD. The CDR3 runs to 14 residues. V lost 4 bases, J lost 9 bases, and 8 bases stayed unmatched.

This clonotype has a handful of counts. The CDR3 DNA is TGCGCCAGCAGTAGGCAGGGGGACGACGAGCAGTACTTC. Protein sequence: CASSRQGDDEQYF. The gene calls are TRBV5-1 and TRBJ2-7; the match to TRBD1 covers 7 bases. Germline trimming cut 5 bases from V and 5 bases from J; bases unmatched to any gene: 7. The CDR3 is 13 amino acids. The V gene's germline CDR1 is SGHRS and CDR2 YFSETQ.

The chain is built from TRBV5-6 and TRBJ2-7; D is possibly TRBD1 (6 bases). The CDR3 sequence is 13 residues long. CDR1 SGHDT and CDR2 YYEEEE come from the germline V gene. The V end was cut by 1 base, the J end by 7 bases, with 12 bases between. CDR3 bases: TGTGCCAGCAGCTTGCCAGGGGATTGGGAGCAGTACTTC. Translated: CASSLPGDWEQYF.

The genes are TRBV7-8 and TRBJ2-7; D perhaps matches TRBD2 (5 bases). The CDR3 spans 21 residues. Trimming left V 0 bases short and J 2 bases short, with 29 bases between. In germline, CDR1 is SGHVS, CDR2 FQNEAQ. CDR3 loop: CASSLAREFIEGNTVTYEQYF. Here the CDR3 DNA reads TGTGCCAGCAGCTTAGCGAGAGAATTTATTGAGGGCAACACCGTAACCTACGAGCAGTACTTC.

The chain carries TRBV3-1 and TRBJ1-2; D possibly corresponds to TRBD1 (5 bases). Germline CDR1 and CDR2: LGHDT and YNNKEL (reference sequence). The CDR3 covers 15 residues. V was trimmed by 4 bases and J by 4 bases, leaving 16 bases between them. The CDR3 reads CASSLRGAGSYGYTF. As DNA, the CDR3 is TGTGCCAGCAGCCTCCGTGGGGCAGGCTCCTATGGCTACACCTTC.

The chain is built from TRBV28 and TRBJ2-1, with a weak D call TRBD2 (5 bases). Trimming took off 3 bases at V and 11 bases at J, with 11 bases between the two ends. Germline values: CDR1 MDHEN, CDR2 SYDVKM. The CDR3 consists of 12 residues. DNA for the CDR3: TGTGCCAGCAGTTTGACGCGGAGGCAGCAGTTCTTC. It translates to CASSLTRRQQFF.

This clonotype was counted many times. The chain carries TRBV11-1 and TRBJ2-7; perhaps TRBD2 as D (5 bases). Germline V gene lookup returns CDR1 SGHAT and CDR2 FQDESV (reference sequence). This CDR3 comprises 17 residues. Trimming removed 5 bases from V and 3 bases from J, with 23 bases in between. The CDR3 nucleotides read TGTGCCAGCAGCCGTACGTCTAGCAGGACCCCAAGCTACGAGCAGTACTTC. As protein: CASSRTSSRTPSYEQYF.

This clonotype was counted many times. This chain joins TRBV2 and TRBJ1-4; 7 bases match TRBD1. This CDR3 contains 15 residues. CDR1 is SNHLY and CDR2 is FYNNEI in the germline V gene. V dropped 5 bases and J dropped 8; count of bases not matched to a gene: 11. The CDR3 nucleotides read TGTGCCAGCAGTAGAAACACAGGGGAGATCGAAAAACTGTTTTTT. This codes for CASSRNTGEIEKLFF.

This clonotype was detected ten times or more. V and J are TRBV30 and TRBJ1-1; D remains unclear. V lost 3 bases to trimming and J lost 0 bases, with 11 bases between them. CDR1 GTSNPN and CDR2 SVGIG come from the germline V gene (reference sequence). The CDR3 runs 14 residues. As DNA, the CDR3 is TGTGCCTGGAGAGGACGGCTAATGAACACTGAAGCTTTCTTT. Amino acid sequence: CAWRGRLMNTEAFF.

This clonotype was seen at least ten times. The rearrangement joins TRBV20-1 to TRBJ1-5; D is possibly TRBD1 (6 bases). V was trimmed by 1 base and J by 1 base, leaving 17 bases between them. The CDR3 length is 17 residues. Germline V gene data show CDR1 as DFQATT and CDR2 as SNEGSKA (reference sequence). This CDR3 is CSARGLPGQGSNQPQHF. The CDR3 nucleotides read TGCAGTGCTAGAGGCCTCCCCGGCCAGGGGAGCAATCAGCCCCAGCATTTT.